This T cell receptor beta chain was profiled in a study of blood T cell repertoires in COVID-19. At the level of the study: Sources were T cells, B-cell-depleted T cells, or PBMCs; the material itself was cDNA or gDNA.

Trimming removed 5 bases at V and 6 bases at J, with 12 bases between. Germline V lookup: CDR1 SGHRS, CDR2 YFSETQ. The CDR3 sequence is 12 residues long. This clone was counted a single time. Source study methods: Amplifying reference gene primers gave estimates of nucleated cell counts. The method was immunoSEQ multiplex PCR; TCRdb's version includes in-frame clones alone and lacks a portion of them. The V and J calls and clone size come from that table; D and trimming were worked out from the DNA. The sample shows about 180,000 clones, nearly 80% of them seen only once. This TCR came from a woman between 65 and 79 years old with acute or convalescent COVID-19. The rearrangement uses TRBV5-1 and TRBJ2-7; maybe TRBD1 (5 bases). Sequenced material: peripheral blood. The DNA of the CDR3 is TGCGCCAGCAGTGGCAGGGTCTCCGAGCAGTACTTC. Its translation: CASSGRVSEQYF.